The 28 T cell receptor beta chains in this list originate from one sample, sequenced in a study of cytomegalovirus exposure and HLA in healthy donors. The PCR employed 60 Vbeta primers together with 13 Jbeta primers. The table came from immunoSEQ multiplex PCR; TCRdb's copy has only in-frame clones and leaves some out. Among about 140,000 clones listed, around three quarters were seen once. Sequences were obtained from PBMCs. Receptors were obtained from a male donor in good health and CMV-seronegative.

This clone showed up just a few times. One end of the junction does not line up with germline, which may come from a read error. The gene calls are TRBV7-9 and TRBJ1-1, with TRBD1 as a possible D gene (6 bases). This CDR3 has 12 amino acids. Germline CDR1 reads SEHNR; CDR2 reads FQNEAQ (reference sequence). The DNA of the CDR3 is TGTTCCAGCAGCTTTCGACAGGAAGAAGCTTTCTTT. The encoded protein is CSSSFRQEEAFF.

In this sample, this clone turned up a few times. The chain couples TRBV27 to TRBJ1-6; D remains unclear. Germline lookup yields CDR1 MNHEY and CDR2 SMNVEV (reference sequence). The CDR3 runs 14 residues. Trimming cost V 3 bases and J 5 bases, with 8 bases left between them. The CDR3 sequence is CASSFEGNNSPLHF. DNA of the CDR3: TGTGCCAGCAGTTTCGAGGGTAATAATTCACCCCTCCACTTT.

The rearrangement uses TRBV6-5 and TRBJ1-4; 9 bases align to TRBD1. The CDR3 spans 15 residues. Germline-derived CDR1 and CDR2 are MNHEY and SVGAGI. V lost 6 bases, J lost 10 bases, and 12 bases stayed unmatched. The CDR3 nucleotides read TGTGCCAGCAGCCCCCAGGGACAGGGTCGCGGAAAACTGTTTTTT. It codes for CASSPQGQGRGKLFF.

This clone was counted a single time. The rearrangement uses TRBV30 and TRBJ2-3, with 12 bases lining up with TRBD2. CDR3 length: 15 amino acids. J lost 4 bases, V lost 4 bases, and 6 bases had no gene match. Germline V gives CDR1 GTSNPN, CDR2 SVGIG (reference sequence). Written as DNA, the CDR3 is TGTGCCTGGAACGGACTAGCGGGGCTCTCAGATACGCAGTATTTT. This sequence encodes CAWNGLAGLSDTQYF.

This clone was recorded once. The chain links TRBV6-5 to TRBJ1-6; D perhaps matches TRBD1 (5 bases). V shed 2 bases and J shed 6 bases, with 8 bases lying between them. The germline gives CDR1 MNHEY, CDR2 SVGAGI. The CDR3 runs to 14 residues. The CDR3 nucleotides read TGTGCCAGCAGTTACCAGGGAGGTAATTCACCCCTCCACTTT. This codes for CASSYQGGNSPLHF.

The J gene is TRBJ1-2, the V gene TRBV7-2, with D unclear. The CDR3 sequence is 14 residues long. The V and J ends lost 5 bases and 5 bases respectively, with 15 bases between them. Germline loops: CDR1 SGHTA, CDR2 FQGNSA. CDR3 in DNA: TGTGCCAGCAGCAATGGCGCAGGAAATTATGGCTACACCTTC. It is translated as CASSNGAGNYGYTF.

The chain combines TRBV7-9 with TRBJ2-1; 7 bases line up with TRBD1. This CDR3 comprises 16 residues. Per the germline V gene, CDR1 is SEHNR and CDR2 is FQNEAQ (reference sequence). V lost 6 bases, J lost 8 bases, and 16 bases stayed unmatched. CDR3 residues: CASRPRGPSISDEQFF. CDR3 sequence (DNA): TGTGCCAGCAGGCCGAGGGGGCCGAGTATTTCGGATGAGCAGTTCTTC.

CDR3 DNA sequence: TGTGCCAGCTACCCTCAAGGGCGCAGGGCCTACAATGAGCAGTTCTTC. This gives the protein CASYPQGRRAYNEQFF. The chain couples TRBV27 to TRBJ2-1; D is possibly TRBD1 (5 bases). Trimming took 8 bases from V and 2 from J, leaving 19 bases between them. The CDR3 totals 16 residues. CDR1 and CDR2 (germline): MNHEY, SMNVEV (reference sequence).

The sample holds one count of this clone. This chain connects TRBV5-1 to TRBJ2-7; a weak D match, TRBD1 (6 bases). Germline loops: CDR1 SGHRS, CDR2 YFSETQ. Trimming left V 2 bases short and J 0 bases short, with 9 bases between. The length of the CDR3 is 14 residues. The CDR3 DNA reads TGCGCCAGCAGCTTTGAAGGGGGCTCCTACGAGCAGTACTTC. Translated: CASSFEGGSYEQYF.

The J gene is TRBJ2-5, the V gene TRBV7-2; maybe TRBD2 (5 bases). The CDR3 runs 13 residues. The germline V gene encodes CDR1 SGHTA and CDR2 FQGNSA. V was pared by 5 bases and J by 0 bases, with 7 bases between. This CDR3 reads CASSPGDQETQYF. The DNA for the CDR3 is TGTGCCAGCAGCCCCGGGGACCAAGAGACCCAGTACTTC.

V is TRBV18 and J is TRBJ1-1, with 7 bases identical to TRBD1. The germline V gene encodes CDR1 KGHSH and CDR2 LQKENI. The CDR3 is made up of 14 amino acids. With V trimmed by 1 base and J by 4 bases, 3 bases remained unmatched. CDR3 in DNA: TGTGCCAGCTCACCACGCCCAGGGGGCACTGAAGCTTTCTTT. Amino acids: CASSPRPGGTEAFF.

This clone has just a few counts. The gene calls are TRBV2 and TRBJ2-1; D might be TRBD1 (6 bases). Between the trimmed V and J ends, which lost 5 bases and 4 bases, there was a span of 15 bases. This CDR3 is 15 amino acids long. Germline V CDR1 and CDR2: SNHLY, FYNNEI. CDR3 in DNA: TGTGCCAGCAGTTCAACCGGTGGACAGTACAATGAGCAGTTCTTC. Its translation is CASSSTGGQYNEQFF.

This chain joins TRBV6-1 and TRBJ1-2; 9 bases fit TRBD1. V trimming: 6 bases; J trimming: 0 bases; junction bases outside the gene matches: 5. The CDR3 spans 15 residues. Germline CDR1 is MNHNS and CDR2 is SASEGT. CDR3 sequence (DNA): TGTGCCAGCAGCCAGGACAGGGGTGCTAACTATGGCTACACCTTC. Protein: CASSQDRGANYGYTF.

The V call is TRBV19, the J call TRBJ1-2; 8 bases fit TRBD1. After removal of 5 bases from V and 6 bases from J, the junction contained 14 bases not matched to a gene. CDR1 LNHDA and CDR2 SQIVND come from the germline V gene (reference sequence). The length of the CDR3 is 16 residues. CDR3: CASSARWAGGKDGYTF. CDR3 sequence (DNA): TGTGCCAGTAGTGCACGATGGGCAGGGGGCAAGGATGGCTACACCTTC.

The CDR3 DNA sequence: TGTGCCAGCAGCCCGATTTCCGGACTTATGGACTCCTACGAGCAGTACTTC. Translation gives CASSPISGLMDSYEQYF. V usage is TRBV11-2 and J usage is TRBJ2-7, with a tentative D call TRBD2 (5 bases). CDR1 and CDR2 (germline): SGHAT, FQNNGV. V lost 5 bases, J lost 0 bases, and 20 bases lay in between. This CDR3 has 17 amino acids.

The rearrangement uses TRBV28 and TRBJ2-7, with a weak D call TRBD2 (5 bases). Per the germline V gene, CDR1 is MDHEN and CDR2 is SYDVKM. The CDR3 totals 14 residues. Trimming took 4 bases from V and 0 from J, leaving 10 bases between them. The CDR3 region is CASSSAGSSYEQYF. CDR3 nucleotide sequence: TGTGCCAGCAGTTCGGCGGGTAGCTCCTACGAGCAGTACTTC.

The V gene is TRBV10-2, the J gene TRBJ1-2, with TRBD1 identical over 8 bases. Germline V gene lookup returns CDR1 WSHSY and CDR2 SAAADI. This CDR3 is 15 amino acids long. J gave up 5 bases and V 3 bases, and 8 bases lay outside the gene matches. The CDR3 bases are TGCGCCAGCAGTGAATACGACAGGGGAGCATATGGCTACACCTTC. It encodes CASSEYDRGAYGYTF.

The chain couples TRBV5-4 to TRBJ2-3; TRBD2 agrees at 9 bases. Germline-derived CDR1 and CDR2 are SGHNT and YYREEE (reference sequence). The CDR3 contains 15 residues. Unmatched junction bases numbered 7, after V lost 3 bases and J lost 5 bases. The CDR3 region has the DNA TGTGCCAGCAGCTCGCCGCTAGCGGGGAGAGATACGCAGTATTTT. Its translation: CASSSPLAGRDTQYF. The full variable domain, with the rest looked up from reference TRBV5-4 and TRBJ2-3, is ETGVTQSPTHLIKTRGQQVTLRCSSQSGHNTVSWYQQALGQGPQFIFQYYREEENGRGNFPPRFSGLQFPNYSSELNVNALELDDSALYLCASSSPLAGRDTQYFGPGTRLTVL.

V usage is TRBV7-9 and J usage is TRBJ2-1, with 7 bases lining up with TRBD1. Germline V gene lookup returns CDR1 SEHNR and CDR2 FQNEAQ (reference sequence). This CDR3 spans 17 amino acids. The trim removed 1 base at V and 7 bases at J, leaving 13 bases unmatched. CDR3 protein: CASSLGQGLGQPNEQFF. In DNA, the CDR3 is TGTGCCAGCAGCTTAGGGCAGGGGCTGGGACAGCCTAATGAGCAGTTCTTC.

The rearrangement links TRBV10-3 to TRBJ1-2, with D perhaps TRBD1 (6 bases). V was shortened by 4 bases and J by 6 bases, with 12 bases between the two germline ends. The germline V gene encodes CDR1 ENHRY and CDR2 SYGVKD. The CDR3 loop spans 13 amino acids. The CDR3 DNA sequence: TGTGCCATCAGTGTAGACCAGGGGCATGGCTACACCTTC. This translates into CAISVDQGHGYTF.

The genes are TRBV19 and TRBJ2-2; TRBD1 is a possible D gene (6 bases). Looked up from germline, CDR1 is LNHDA and CDR2 is SQIVND (reference sequence). The CDR3 has 14 amino acids. The V gene lost 5 bases and the J gene lost 1 base, with 8 bases spanning the gap. CDR3 in amino acids: CASSQTGNTGELFF. The CDR3 DNA follows: TGTGCCAGTAGTCAGACAGGGAACACCGGGGAGCTGTTTTTT.

This clone has just one count. The V and J genes are TRBV19 and TRBJ2-2; TRBD2 might be the D (6 bases). Trimming removed 3 bases from V and 9 bases from J, with 11 bases in between. Germline CDR1 reads LNHDA; CDR2 reads SQIVND (reference sequence). The length of the CDR3 is 13 residues. CDR3 bases: TGTGCCAGTAGTATGGAGGGGAACCGGGAGCTGTTTTTT. Its protein product is CASSMEGNRELFF.

The V and J genes are TRBV19 and TRBJ2-3; the match to TRBD1 covers 9 bases. J lost 4 bases, V lost 6 bases, and 2 bases had no gene match. The CDR3 runs to 13 residues. Germline V CDR1 and CDR2: LNHDA, SQIVND (reference sequence). The CDR3, as DNA: TGTGCCAGTAGGCGGACAGGGGCAGATACGCAGTATTTT. It is translated as CASRRTGADTQYF. Filled out from reference TRBV19 and TRBJ2-3, the complete variable domain reads DGGITQSPKYLFRKEGQNVTLSCEQNLNHDAMYWYRQDPGQGLRLIYYSQIVNDFQKGDIAEGYSVSREKKESFPLTVTSAQKNPTAFYLCASRRTGADTQYFGPGTRLTVL.

J is TRBJ1-2 and V is TRBV7-9; 7 bases match TRBD1. The CDR3 runs 14 residues. Trimming took 5 bases from V and 7 from J; bases not matched to a gene: 10. CDR1 and CDR2 from the germline V gene are SEHNR and FQNEAQ (reference sequence). The CDR3 DNA follows: TGTGCCAGCAGCCCCACCGGGACAGAGCTTGGCTACACCTTC. It is translated as CASSPTGTELGYTF. The variable domain in full, completed from reference TRBV7-9 and TRBJ1-2, reads DTGVSQNPRHKITKRGQNVTFRCDPISEHNRLYWYRQTLGQGPEFLTYFQNEAQLEKSRLLSDRFSAERPKGSFSTLEIQRTEQGDSAMYLCASSPTGTELGYTFGSGTRLTVV.

This clone showed up just once. V and J are TRBV7-3 and TRBJ2-2; TRBD2 might be the D (7 bases). Trimming left V 0 bases short and J 5 bases short, with 19 bases between. Per germline, CDR1 SGHTA and CDR2 FQGTGA. The CDR3 covers 18 residues. The CDR3 region has the DNA TGTGCCAGCAGCTTAACGTCGCCGGGGGGCGCTGGTACCGGGGAGCTGTTTTTT. Amino acid sequence: CASSLTSPGGAGTGELFF.

This clone occurred once. J is TRBJ2-2 and V is TRBV27; TRBD2 agrees at 7 bases. The ends lost 6 bases at V and 0 bases at J; junction bases unmatched: 10. Looked up from germline, CDR1 is MNHEY and CDR2 is SMNVEV (reference sequence). This CDR3 region has 17 residues. The CDR3 reads CASRRGSGNANTGELFF. DNA for the CDR3: TGTGCCAGCAGAAGGGGCAGCGGGAACGCGAACACCGGGGAGCTGTTTTTT.

In its sample, this clone was seen a few times. The rearrangement links TRBV29-1 to TRBJ2-3; TRBD1 aligns across 12 bases. The J call may be incorrect, as the DNA end agrees better with TRBJ1-5. Germline CDR1 SQVTM, CDR2 ANQGSEA. The CDR3 is 14 amino acids. The DNA for the CDR3 is TGCAGCGTTAGGGACAGGGGGCCCACAGATACGCAGCATTTT. Its protein is CSVRDRGPTDTQHF.

In its sample, this clone was seen a few times. The chain recombines TRBV27 with TRBJ1-5, with D tentatively TRBD1 (5 bases). The length of the CDR3 is 15 residues. Trimming removed 3 bases at V and 0 bases at J, with 9 bases between. CDR1 and CDR2 from the germline V gene are MNHEY and SMNVEV (reference sequence). The DNA of the CDR3 is TGTGCCAGCAGTTTCAGGGCTTATAGCAATCAGCCCCAGCATTTT. Amino acids: CASSFRAYSNQPQHF.